The 25 T cell receptor beta chains below were found in one sample sequenced in a study of Graves' ophthalmopathy and Graves' hyperthyroidism. TCR beta CDR3 regions were amplified from RNA transcripts. Amplification began with first-round RT-PCR using HTBI primers, then second-round multiplex PCR was performed. MiXCR, run by TCRdb on the multiplex PCR reads, gives a single entry per CDR3 protein. The sample contains 660,000 or so distinct CDR3 sequences, roughly two fifths of which appear only once. The sequencing sample was made of peripheral blood. These receptors all stem from an adult man with Graves' ophthalmopathy.

This clonotype was detected a few times. This chain links TRBV12-3 or TRBV12-4 with TRBJ2-6; 14 positions match TRBD2. V was clipped by 6 bases and J by 4 bases; unmatched bases: 8. The CDR3 extends over 18 amino acids. The CDR3 sequence: CASRRLAGGPSGANVLTF. The CDR3 DNA follows: TGTGCCAGCAGACGACTAGCGGGGGGGCCTTCCGGGGCCAACGTCCTGACTTTC.

This clonotype has at least ten counts. The chain has TRBV7-8 and TRBJ1-1; D is uncertain. Germline V gene data show CDR1 as SGHVS and CDR2 as FQNEAQ. The CDR3 contains 14 residues. V was cut by 3 bases and J by 4 bases, with 12 bases left in between. The CDR3 coding sequence is TGTGCCAGCAGCTTCCGGCGGGGAAGCACTGAAGCTTTCTTT. It translates to CASSFRRGSTEAFF. Complete variable domain (other parts from reference TRBV7-8 and TRBJ1-1): GAGVSQSPRYKVAKRGQDVALRCDPISGHVSLFWYQQALGQGPEFLTYFQNEAQLDKSGLPSDRFFAERPEGSVSTLKIQRTQQEDSAVYLCASSFRRGSTEAFFGQGTRLTVV.

A word on this clonotype: One end of the junction does not line up with germline, which may come from a read error. The V call is TRBV10-3, the J call TRBJ1-2; no clear D gene. Germline CDR1 ENHRY, CDR2 SYGVKD. CDR3 length: 13 residues. The CDR3: CASSLSYGDGYTF. The DNA for the CDR3 is TGTGCCAGCAGTTTATCGTATGGGGATGGCTACACCTTC.

This chain connects TRBV20-1 to TRBJ1-2; TRBD1 matches 7 bases. The V segment lost 4 bases and the J segment 8 bases; nucleotides outside the gene matches: 4. The CDR3 runs 11 residues. CDR1 DFQATT and CDR2 SNEGSKA come from the germline V gene (reference sequence). The CDR3 spells CSATSGQGYTF. CDR3 DNA: TGCAGTGCTACATCGGGACAGGGCTACACCTTC.

The J gene is TRBJ1-3, the V gene TRBV29-1; D ambiguous. Germline V gene data show CDR1 as SQVTM and CDR2 as ANQGSEA. This CDR3 has 12 residues. V was shortened by 3 bases and J by 7 bases, with 10 bases between the two germline ends. The chain's CDR3 is CSVEQDMNTIYF. CDR3 nucleotide sequence: TGCAGCGTTGAGCAGGATATGAACACCATATATTTT.

This sequence joins TRBV5-5 and TRBJ2-3; D is ambiguous. The CDR3 contains 15 residues. Germline lookup yields CDR1 SGHKS and CDR2 YYEKEE (reference sequence). Trimming took off 4 bases at V and 4 bases at J, with 16 bases between the two ends. This CDR3 reads CASSRDPGSADTQYF. The DNA for the CDR3 is TGTGCCAGCAGCCGTGATCCGGGCAGCGCAGATACGCAGTATTTT.

J is TRBJ1-1 and V is TRBV15, with 7 nucleotides matching TRBD1. Germline V gene data show CDR1 as LNHNV and CDR2 as YYDKDF (reference sequence). The CDR3 totals 13 residues. The V segment lost 0 bases and the J segment 7 bases; nucleotides outside the gene matches: 2. CDR3 sequence: CATSRDRGFEAFF. In DNA, the CDR3 is TGTGCCACCAGCAGAGACAGGGGGTTTGAAGCTTTCTTT.

This clonotype occurred many times. V gene TRBV7-9 combines with J gene TRBJ2-5; 9 positions match TRBD1. V lost 5 bases to trimming and J lost 5 bases; unmatched junction nucleotides: 9. This CDR3 contains 15 residues. Germline V lookup: CDR1 SEHNR, CDR2 FQNEAQ (reference sequence). CDR3 sequence reads: CASSPWDRAWETQYF. The CDR3, as DNA: TGTGCCAGCAGCCCGTGGGACAGGGCATGGGAGACCCAGTACTTC.

The CDR3 loop is CSASSGAGDTQYF. The CDR3 DNA reads TGCAGTGCTAGTTCAGGGGCAGGAGATACGCAGTACTTC. The chain joins TRBV20-1 to TRBJ2-7, with D possibly matching TRBD1 (6 bases). This CDR3 is built from 13 residues. V was pared by 3 bases and J by 9 bases, with 18 bases between. In germline, CDR1 is DFQATT, CDR2 SNEGSKA (reference sequence).

V and J are TRBV4-1 and TRBJ2-2; D is possibly TRBD2 (6 bases). V was trimmed by 4 bases and J by 6 bases, leaving 12 bases between them. Germline V gene data show CDR1 as MGHRA and CDR2 as YSYEKL. The CDR3 loop spans 14 amino acids. In nucleotides, the CDR3 is TGCGCCAGCAGCCCCCCTAGCGTCGCCGGGGAGCTGTTTTTT. Protein product: CASSPPSVAGELFF.

This clonotype was detected a few times. This chain uses TRBV19 with TRBJ2-2; 11 nucleotides line up with TRBD1. Germline-derived CDR1 and CDR2 are LNHDA and SQIVND (reference sequence). The CDR3 loop spans 15 amino acids. V lost 6 bases and J lost 6; bases outside the gene matches: 6. The CDR3 region has the DNA TGTGCCAGTAGCGGACAGGGGGCGCCCCCCGGGGAGCTGTTTTTT. It codes for CASSGQGAPPGELFF.

Comments on this clonotype: A read error may account for a junction end that differs from germline. The chain uses TRBV2 and TRBJ1-1, with a tentative D call TRBD1 (6 bases). This CDR3 is 13 amino acids long. The V gene's germline CDR1 is SNHLY and CDR2 FYNNEI. The CDR3 sequence: CASKGQMNTEALF. DNA for the CDR3: TGCGCCAGCAAAGGACAGATGAACACTGAAGCTCTCTTT.

This clonotype was counted ten times or more. The chain carries TRBV15 and TRBJ1-2; D not resolved. The V gene's germline CDR1 is LNHNV and CDR2 YYDKDF (reference sequence). The CDR3 totals 15 residues. Trimming left V 5 bases short and J 7 bases short, with 20 bases between. Here the CDR3 reads CATSSPDRPPGGYTF. Written as DNA, the CDR3 is TGTGCCACCAGCTCCCCGGACCGGCCGCCCGGTGGCTACACCTTC.

This rearrangement joins TRBV7-3 to TRBJ2-2; TRBD2 matches 11 bases. Trimming cost V 5 bases and J 2 bases; bases outside gene matches: 13. CDR1 is SGHTA and CDR2 is FQGTGA in the germline V gene. This CDR3 has 19 residues. CDR3 in DNA: TGTGCCAGCAGCCAACATCCCGTGACTAGCGGGGAAAACACCGGGGAGCTGTTTTTT. Translation: CASSQHPVTSGENTGELFF. Complete variable domain (other parts from reference TRBV7-3 and TRBJ2-2): GAGVSQTPSNKVTEKGKYVELRCDPISGHTALYWYRQSLGQGPEFLIYFQGTGAADDSGLPNDRFFAVRPEGSVSTLKIQRTERGDSAVYLCASSQHPVTSGENTGELFFGEGSRLTVL.

This rearrangement joins TRBV5-1 to TRBJ2-7; D possibly matches TRBD1 or TRBD2 (6 bases each). This CDR3 has 14 residues. Germline lookup yields CDR1 SGHRS and CDR2 YFSETQ. V lost 4 bases and J lost 6, with 17 bases in between. The CDR3 coding sequence is TGCGCCAGCAGCCCGGGGGTCGAGGGGGTCGAGCAGTACTTC. Translating gives CASSPGVEGVEQYF.

This clonotype was recorded many times. The genes are TRBV7-8 and TRBJ1-6; TRBD1 aligns across 8 bases. J gave up 0 bases and V 2 bases, and 9 bases lay outside the gene matches. Germline CDR1 and CDR2: SGHVS and FQNEAQ. CDR3 length: 19 residues. As DNA, the CDR3 is TGTGCCAGCAGCTTACGGGGGGACAGGACGAGCTCCTATAATTCACCCCTCCACTTT. Translation gives CASSLRGDRTSSYNSPLHF.

This clonotype occurred a few times. This chain connects TRBV30 to TRBJ1-6; tentatively, D is TRBD1 (6 bases). With 3 bases removed from V and 9 bases from J, the gap between germline ends came to 18 bases. From germline, CDR1 is GTSNPN and CDR2 SVGIG (reference sequence). The CDR3 consists of 15 residues. The chain's CDR3 is CAWSLKGGPGSPLHF. The CDR3, as DNA: TGTGCCTGGAGCCTTAAGGGGGGGCCCGGTTCACCCCTCCACTTT.

Concerning this clonotype itself: Since no conserved phenylalanine or tryptophan closes the CDR3, a read error is the likely cause. The DNA is omitted, as the CDR3 cannot be located on it reliably, and the CDR3 follows TCRdb's listing. The gene calls are TRBV19 and TRBJ2-5; the DNA was not compared with TRBD1, the D call given in the table. Per the germline V gene, CDR1 is LNHDA and CDR2 is SQIVND (reference sequence). The CDR3 contains 10 residues when both ends are counted. This chain's CDR3 is CASSALGQDT.

As concerns this clonotype: The junction and the germline gene differ at one end; a read error may be behind it. The rearrangement links TRBV5-1 to TRBJ2-6; maybe TRBD1 (6 bases). The germline V gene has CDR1 SGHRS and CDR2 YFSETQ. This CDR3 has 17 amino acids. CDR3 residues: CASSFLTGNSGANALTF. For the CDR3, the DNA is TGCGCCAGCAGCTTTTTGACAGGAAACTCTGGGGCCAACGCCCTGACTTTC.

V is TRBV4-2 and J is TRBJ2-7; D possibly uses TRBD1 or TRBD2 (5 bases each). With 1 base removed from V and 3 bases from J, the gap between germline ends came to 13 bases. This CDR3 contains 15 residues. Germline CDR1 is LGHNA and CDR2 is YNFKEQ. CDR3 sequence (DNA): TGTGCCAGCAGCCAAGCTGGGGACCGATACTACGAGCAGTACTTC. Residues: CASSQAGDRYYEQYF.

Remarks on this clonotype: Its ends do not fully match the called genes, so a read error is possible. This sequence joins TRBV10-3 and TRBJ1-2, with D unclear. CDR3 length: 11 residues. Germline CDR1 ENHRY, CDR2 SYGVKD. Here the CDR3 DNA reads TGTGCCAACAGTTACGCCAATGGCTACACCTTC. It translates to CANSYANGYTF.

The chain couples TRBV29-1 to TRBJ2-2, with a tentative D call TRBD1 (5 bases). CDR1 is SQVTM and CDR2 is ANQGSEA in the germline V gene. This CDR3 region has 12 residues. V lost 6 bases, J lost 8 bases, and 13 bases lay in between. CDR3 in amino acids: CSVQQDAGELFF. CDR3 in DNA: TGCAGCGTGCAACAGGATGCGGGGGAGCTGTTTTTT.

This clonotype was seen ten or more times. The chain couples TRBV12-3 or TRBV12-4 to TRBJ1-1; D remains ambiguous. CDR3 length: 13 amino acids. V lost 1 base and J 3 bases, leaving 6 bases between the germline ends. The CDR3 DNA sequence: TGTGCCAGCAGTTTAGTGGAGGACACTGAAGCTTTCTTT. Protein sequence: CASSLVEDTEAFF.

This clonotype was seen many times. The chain has TRBV29-1 and TRBJ2-7; no firm D call. V lost 6 bases and J 0 bases, leaving 15 bases between the germline ends. CDR1 and CDR2 (germline): SQVTM, ANQGSEA. The CDR3 covers 14 residues. CDR3 in amino acids: CSVLLLSSSYEQYF. In nucleotides, the CDR3 is TGCAGCGTCTTGCTACTATCGAGCTCCTACGAGCAGTACTTC.

This clonotype has only a few counts. The J gene is TRBJ1-1, the V gene TRBV3-1, with a tentative D call TRBD1 (5 bases). This CDR3 is 14 amino acids long. CDR1 is LGHDT and CDR2 is YNNKEL in the germline V gene (reference sequence). V was shortened by 5 bases and J by 4 bases, with 14 bases between the two germline ends. CDR3: CASSLKGSPTEAFF. The CDR3 nucleotides read TGTGCCAGCAGCTTGAAGGGGTCGCCCACTGAAGCTTTCTTT.